A selection of T cell receptor beta chains follows, all from one sample in a study of radiotherapy plus CTLA-4 blockade in lung cancer. The method was immunoSEQ multiplex PCR; TCRdb's version includes in-frame clones alone and lacks a portion of them. The table includes roughly 76,000 clones, under 75% detected once. Source: peripheral blood, taken from a patient treated with radiotherapy plus ipilimumab. These receptors originate from a human donor with non-small cell lung cancer whose response to radiotherapy plus ipilimumab could not be evaluated. Both conserved end residues are part of each CDR3. The D gene is left open where the match is weak. Where a row states a size, it is once, few, many or the class of an expanded clone; other rows omit it.

>once|14|TRBJ1-5|.|TRBV28
CASSARQSNQPQHF
TGTGCCAGCAGTGCGAGACAGAGCAATCAGCCCCAGCATTTT
>.|13|TRBJ1-1|.|TRBV7-8
CASSLVQNTEAFF
TGTGCCAGCAGCTTAGTTCAGAACACTGAAGCTTTCTTT
>few|13|TRBJ1-1|.|TRBV6-4
CASSDSWGAVTFF
TGTGCCAGCAGTGACTCTTGGGGCGCGGTTACTTTCTTT
>.|14|TRBJ2-1|TRBD1|TRBV27
CASSTGTAYNEQFF
TGTGCCAGCAGTACCGGGACAGCTTACAATGAGCAGTTCTTC
>.|15|TRBJ2-5|.|TRBV7-9
CASSLDWSAEETQYF
TGTGCCAGCAGCTTAGATTGGTCGGCGGAAGAGACCCAGTACTTC
>.|14|TRBJ2-7|.|TRBV7-8
CASSLTRGSYEQYF
TGTGCCAGCAGCTTAACAAGGGGTTCCTACGAGCAGTACTTC
>.|15|TRBJ2-7|TRBD1|TRBV28
CASSSSGGGFDEQYF
TGTGCCAGCAGTTCTTCAGGGGGCGGATTCGACGAGCAATACTTC
>.|13|TRBJ2-5|.|TRBV5-4
CASSLLPRETQYF
TGTGCCAGCAGCTTGCTACCGCGGGAGACCCAGTACTTC
>.|11|TRBJ1-4|TRBD1|TRBV11-3
CASGNGQGLFF
TGTGCCAGCGGCAATGGACAGGGACTGTTTTTT
>.|13|TRBJ2-7|.|TRBV4-1
CASSQDFQGEQYF
TGCGCCAGCAGCCAAGATTTTCAGGGGGAGCAGTACTTC
>.|13|TRBJ2-5|TRBD1|TRBV7-2
CASNYRGGETQYF
TGTGCCAGCAACTACAGGGGTGGAGAGACCCAGTACTTC
>.|16|TRBJ2-2|.|TRBV12-5
CASSLLAGSITGELFF
TGTGCTAGTTCATTACTGGCAGGAAGTATCACCGGGGAGCTGTTTTTT
>.|17|TRBJ2-3|TRBD2|TRBV4-2
CASSQDKTSGSPDTQYF
TGTGCCAGCAGCCAAGATAAAACTAGCGGGAGCCCAGATACGCAGTATTTT
>few|16|TRBJ1-2|.|TRBV7-8
CASSLYRVAPNYGYTF
TGTGCCAGCAGCTTATATCGAGTAGCTCCAAACTATGGCTACACCTTC
>.|15|TRBJ2-1|TRBD1|TRBV28
CASSQDRWGYNEQFF
TGTGCCAGCAGTCAGGACAGGTGGGGGTACAATGAGCAGTTCTTC
>.|13|TRBJ2-1|.|TRBV27
CASKLMGGWEQFF
TGTGCCAGCAAACTTATGGGGGGATGGGAGCAGTTCTTC
>.|16|TRBJ2-1|.|TRBV5-1
CASSPGLLRSYNEQFF
TGCGCCAGCAGCCCGGGACTCCTCCGCTCCTACAATGAGCAGTTCTTC
>few|13|TRBJ1-4|TRBD1|TRBV30
CACRDSLNEKLFF
TGTGCCTGCCGGGACAGTCTAAATGAAAAACTGTTTTTT
>.|13|TRBJ1-5|TRBD1|TRBV6-5
CASRQGTGQPQHF
TGTGCCAGCAGACAGGGGACGGGTCAGCCCCAGCATTTT
>.|13|TRBJ2-7|.|TRBV6-5
CASSYHRGAEQYF
TGTGCCAGCAGTTATCACCGGGGAGCCGAGCAGTACTTC
>.|15|TRBJ2-1|TRBD2|TRBV5-4
CASRQGLASYNEQFF
TGTGCCAGCAGGCAGGGACTAGCGAGCTACAATGAGCAGTTCTTC
>.|16|TRBJ1-1|TRBD1|TRBV11-3
CASSVDGDRVGTEAFF
TGTGCCAGCAGCGTCGACGGGGACAGGGTTGGCACTGAAGCTTTCTTT
>.|15|TRBJ1-1|.|TRBV4-1
CASSQEVTLNTEAFF
TGCGCCAGCAGCCAAGAGGTGACACTGAACACTGAAGCTTTCTTT
>.|14|TRBJ2-3|.|TRBV4-2
CASSQDAAVDTQYF
TGTGCCAGCAGCCAAGATGCCGCGGTAGATACGCAGTATTTT
>.|14|TRBJ2-5|.|TRBV7-7
CASSAGQSGETQYF
TGTGCCAGCAGCGCCGGACAGAGTGGAGAGACCCAGTACTTC
>many|12|TRBJ1-2|.|TRBV19
CASSIDVYGYTF
TGTGCCAGTAGTATAGACGTCTATGGCTACACCTTC
>.|12|TRBJ1-2|.|TRBV7-9
CASSMELFGYTF
TGTGCCAGCAGCATGGAGTTGTTCGGCTACACCTTC
>.|16|TRBJ2-3|TRBD1|TRBV15
CATSKTGTAFTDTQYF
TGTGCCACCAGCAAAACCGGGACAGCCTTCACAGATACGCAGTATTTT
>.|15|TRBJ1-1|.|TRBV21-1
CASSKVDRGTTEAFF
TGTGCCAGCAGCAAAGTCGACAGGGGGACCACTGAAGCTTTCTTT
>.|15|TRBJ2-7|TRBD1|TRBV2
CASSLDRGGSYEQYF
TGTGCCAGCAGTCTCGACAGGGGGGGCTCCTACGAGCAGTACTTC
>.|15|TRBJ2-7|TRBD1|TRBV9
CASSPRTGSSYEQYF
TGTGCCAGCAGCCCCCGGACAGGGAGCTCCTACGAGCAGTACTTC
>.|18|TRBJ2-5|TRBD2|TRBV2
CASSLYGTSGRIQETQYF
TGTGCCAGCAGTTTATACGGGACTAGCGGGAGGATTCAAGAGACCCAGTACTTC
>.|14|TRBJ2-7|.|TRBV25-1
CASSEYGLHHEQYF
TGTGCCAGCAGTGAATATGGCCTCCACCACGAGCAGTACTTC
>.|16|TRBJ1-1|.|TRBV5-4
CASSFRRQSMNTEAFF
TGTGCCAGCAGCTTCCGACGACAGAGCATGAACACTGAAGCTTTCTTT
>many|19|TRBJ1-2|TRBD1|TRBV9
CASSVADSGDREANYGYTF
TGTGCCAGCAGCGTAGCGGATTCGGGGGACAGAGAAGCGAACTATGGCTACACCTTC
>few|12|TRBJ1-1|.|TRBV19
CASSARVGEAFF
TGTGCCAGTAGTGCCAGGGTTGGTGAAGCTTTCTTT
>.|16|TRBJ1-6|.|TRBV28
CASSLNFDTKLSPLHF
TGTGCCAGCAGTTTAAATTTTGACACGAAGCTTTCACCCCTCCACTTT
>.|15|TRBJ2-4|TRBD1|TRBV10-1
CTQLRTGGSRNIQYF
TGCACCCAACTACGGACAGGGGGCTCTCGGAACATTCAGTACTTC
>.|15|TRBJ1-1|.|TRBV9
CASSVAGGTNTEAFF
TGTGCCAGCAGCGTAGCGGGGGGAACGAACACTGAAGCTTTCTTT
>.|15|TRBJ2-3|.|TRBV4-2
CASSQEGGSTDTQYF
TGTGCCAGCAGCCAAGAAGGGGGTAGCACAGATACGCAGTATTTT
>.|14|TRBJ2-5|.|TRBV5-6
CASSLDRAQETQYF
TGTGCCAGCAGCTTGGACAGGGCCCAAGAGACCCAGTACTTC
>.|15|TRBJ1-3|.|TRBV14
CASSQVGGAGNTIYF
TGTGCCAGCAGCCAAGTAGGGGGAGCGGGAAACACCATATATTTT
>.|17|TRBJ2-2|TRBD2|TRBV19
CASSIDGTRLGTGELFF
TGTGCCAGTAGTATAGATGGGACTAGGTTAGGGACCGGGGAGCTGTTTTTT
>.|15|TRBJ2-5|.|TRBV15
CATSSLWRVGETQYF
TGTGCCACCAGCAGCCTGTGGAGGGTCGGAGAGACCCAGTACTTC
>.|17|TRBJ2-1|.|TRBV7-8
CASSLARATSGNNEQFF
TGTGCCAGCAGCTTAGCGCGTGCGACTAGTGGGAACAATGAGCAGTTCTTC
>.|15|TRBJ2-7|TRBD1|TRBV11-2
CASSFGQGRAYEQYF
TGTGCCAGCAGCTTCGGACAGGGGAGGGCTTACGAGCAGTACTTC
>.|12|TRBJ2-7|.|TRBV4-1
CASSQAPQEQYF
TGCGCCAGCAGCCAAGCCCCCCAGGAGCAGTACTTC
>.|14|TRBJ1-5|TRBD1|TRBV28
CASSWGQGRRPQHF
TGTGCCAGCAGTTGGGGACAGGGTCGGCGGCCCCAGCATTTT
>few|17|TRBJ2-4|TRBD1|TRBV4-3
CASSQDLQGARGNIQYF
TGCGCCAGCAGCCAAGACCTTCAGGGGGCGAGGGGGAACATTCAGTACTTC
>.|14|TRBJ1-3|.|TRBV7-8
CASSLGLRGNTIYF
TGTGCCAGCAGCTTAGGTCTCAGAGGAAACACCATATATTTT
>.|14|TRBJ2-2|.|TRBV7-3
CASSNGLFSGELFF
TGTGCCAGCAGCAACGGACTATTTTCCGGGGAGCTGTTTTTT
>.|13|TRBJ2-1|TRBD2|TRBV28
CASQAGGVNEQFF
TGTGCCAGCCAGGCGGGAGGGGTTAATGAGCAGTTCTTC
>.|17|TRBJ2-7|TRBD1|TRBV7-9
CASSLFPRTGPSYEQYF
TGTGCCAGCAGCTTATTCCCGAGGACAGGGCCTTCCTACGAGCAGTACTTC
>.|15|TRBJ2-1|TRBD2|TRBV27
CASSLTAGGYNEQFF
TGTGCCAGCAGTTTAACGGCGGGGGGTTACAATGAGCAGTTCTTC
>once|14|TRBJ2-7|.|TRBV19
CASSATGTPYEQYF
TGTGCCAGTAGTGCAACAGGGACCCCCTACGAGCAGTACTTC
>.|13|TRBJ2-3|TRBD1|TRBV19
CASKDRGTDTQYF
TGTGCCAGTAAGGACAGGGGCACAGATACGCAGTATTTT
>.|17|TRBJ2-1|.|TRBV7-9
CASSLVLRGPSDNEQFF
TGTGCCAGCAGCTTAGTGTTGCGGGGGCCTTCGGACAATGAGCAGTTCTTC